This TCR beta chain was captured by sequencing in a study of T cell responses to AZD1222 COVID-19 vaccine. The wider study: Timing groups of about 4 and about 12 weeks for second doses were pooled. Study results and caveats: Distributed over spike, vaccine-associated CD4 TCRs predominated at 160-218 and 743-854. Females made up more of the donors, who were largely white British, and clonal diversity may have come out too low.

This CDR3 region has 14 residues. V trimming: 6 bases; J trimming: 9 bases; junction bases outside the gene matches: 11. Germline lookup yields CDR1 LNHDA and CDR2 SQIVND (reference sequence). A single count supports this clone. Its antigen is unknown. TCRdb's copy holds only in-frame clones and misses some; the assay was immunoSEQ multiplex PCR. The sample yields fewer than 120,000 clones, 85% to 95% seen once. This chain connects TRBV19 to TRBJ2-1; 7 nucleotides line up with TRBD2. The receptor was derived from an adult in good health. The source was peripheral blood, collected on day 0 of AZD1222 vaccination. Written as DNA, the CDR3 is TGTGCCAGTAGCCCTTACTCTAGCGGCGGTGAGCAGTTCTTC. Translation: CASSPYSSGGEQFF.